The text below deals with one T cell receptor (beta chain). Its target is not known. In germline, CDR1 is SGHVS, CDR2 FQNEAQ. Trimming took 0 bases from V and 0 from J, leaving 9 bases between them. CDR3 length equals 16 residues. These data are taken from a study of CD8+ T cells in alopecia areata. Whole-study findings and limits: Lesional scalp, notably in alopecia totalis/universalis, had clonality above that of normal scalp.

It was cDNA, reverse transcribed from extracted RNA, that served as the sequencing template. Sequencing was performed with immunoSEQ multiplex PCR; in TCRdb, only in-frame clones are kept and a portion is missing. The top ten hold roughly 25% of the sample, which has 120,000 to 150,000 clones, around four fifths seen once. Specified treatment: oral pan-JAK inhibitor, 5-10 mg twice daily. The V and J genes are TRBV7-8 and TRBJ1-5, with TRBD1 as a possible D gene (6 bases). Sample: CD8+ T cells sorted from blood, taken at week 4, from a patient treated with tofacitinib. The receptor was derived from a human donor with alopecia areata. The CDR3 DNA reads as TGTGCCAGCAGCTTAGCAGAGGGGGTTAGCAATCAGCCCCAGCATTTT. Translated, it gives CASSLAEGVSNQPQHF. The variable domain in full, completed from reference TRBV7-8 and TRBJ1-5, reads GAGVSQSPRYKVAKRGQDVALRCDPISGHVSLFWYQQALGQGPEFLTYFQNEAQLDKSGLPSDRFFAERPEGSVSTLKIQRTQQEDSAVYLCASSLAEGVSNQPQHFGDGTRLSIL.